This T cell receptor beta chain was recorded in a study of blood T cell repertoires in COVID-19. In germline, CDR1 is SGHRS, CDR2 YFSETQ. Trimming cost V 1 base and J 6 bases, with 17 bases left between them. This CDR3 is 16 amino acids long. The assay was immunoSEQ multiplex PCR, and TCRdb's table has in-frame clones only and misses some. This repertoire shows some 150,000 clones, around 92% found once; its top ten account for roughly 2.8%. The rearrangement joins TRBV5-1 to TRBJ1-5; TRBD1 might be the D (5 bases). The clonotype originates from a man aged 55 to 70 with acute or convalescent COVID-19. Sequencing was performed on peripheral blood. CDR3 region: CASSLNSGGAGQPQHF. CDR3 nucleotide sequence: TGCGCCAGCAGCTTGAATTCCGGCGGGGCGGGTCAGCCCCAGCATTTT.